These 21 T cell receptor beta chains were all obtained from the same sample, sequenced in a study of blood T cell repertoires in COVID-19. Some clones are missing from TCRdb's copy, which holds only in-frame ones; the method was immunoSEQ multiplex PCR. This sample carries around 40,000 clones, approximately 90% of them seen once, and the ten largest clones take 9%. Specimen: peripheral blood. These receptor sequences come from a man aged 25 to 40 with active or convalescent COVID-19.

The chain is built from TRBV7-9 and TRBJ1-2; D remains unclear. Germline CDR1 is SEHNR and CDR2 is FQNEAQ (reference sequence). There are 12 residues in the CDR3. Trimming took 5 bases from V and 6 from J, leaving 10 bases between them. The CDR3 reads CASSLDGNGYTF. The CDR3 DNA reads TGTGCCAGCAGCCTAGACGGGAATGGCTACACCTTC.

The chain is built from TRBV15 and TRBJ1-6; 7 nucleotides match TRBD1. The CDR3 spans 15 residues. Trimming at V came to 1 base and at J to 7 bases, leaving 4 bases not matched to a gene. Germline assignment: CDR1 LNHNV and CDR2 YYDKDF (reference sequence). This CDR3 is CATSRVPGGNSPLHF. The CDR3 DNA reads TGTGCCACCAGCAGAGTACCAGGGGGGAATTCACCCCTCCACTTT.

The chain has TRBV18 and TRBJ2-4, with unresolved D. Germline lookup yields CDR1 KGHSH and CDR2 LQKENI. The CDR3 spans 14 residues. Trimming took 3 bases from V and 2 from J, leaving 8 bases between them. The CDR3 loop is CASSPPATKNIQYF. CDR3 nucleotide sequence: TGTGCCAGCTCACCTCCTGCGACCAAAAACATTCAGTACTTC.

The rearrangement joins TRBV5-1 to TRBJ1-6, with D maybe TRBD1 (5 bases). CDR1 and CDR2 (germline): SGHRS, YFSETQ. V shed 0 bases and J shed 7 bases, with 11 bases lying between them. The CDR3 runs 15 residues. CDR3 nucleotide sequence: TGCGCCAGCAGCTTGGCTGGGGCGGAGAATTCACCCCTCCACTTT. This gives the protein CASSLAGAENSPLHF.

The chain carries TRBV19 and TRBJ2-4; 8 bases agree with TRBD1. The CDR3 consists of 16 residues. Germline values: CDR1 LNHDA, CDR2 SQIVND (reference sequence). With V trimmed by 4 bases and J by 9 bases, 14 bases remained unmatched. The DNA for the CDR3 is TGTGCCAGTAGTACCACTCGACAGGGGACCGGGGGCATTCAGTACTTC. This sequence encodes CASSTTRQGTGGIQYF.

The chain has TRBV9 and TRBJ1-2; D is uncertain. The germline V and J ends were trimmed by 0 bases and 4 bases, with 10 bases remaining between them. This CDR3 comprises 14 residues. Germline CDR1 and CDR2: SGDLS and YYNGEE. CDR3 in DNA: TGTGCCAGCAGCGTAGGATGGGGAGGCTATGGCTACACCTTC. This translates into CASSVGWGGYGYTF.

The chain joins TRBV4-1 to TRBJ2-6, with TRBD1 matching over 8 bases. This CDR3 region has 17 residues. Germline CDR1 and CDR2: MGHRA and YSYEKL. V shed 4 bases, J shed 0 bases, and the junction held 5 bases outside the gene matches. The chain's CDR3 is CASSPTGQGSGANVLTF. CDR3 DNA: TGCGCCAGCAGCCCTACAGGACAGGGCTCTGGGGCCAACGTCCTGACTTTC.

This rearrangement joins TRBV6-2 or TRBV6-3 to TRBJ2-3; TRBD1 agrees at 7 bases. The CDR3 runs to 17 residues. V trimming: 6 bases; J trimming: 5 bases; junction bases outside the gene matches: 17. In germline, CDR1 is MNHEY, CDR2 SVGEGT. The CDR3 nucleotides are TGTGCCAGCAGCCGAAAAAGACAGGGCAAGGTGGAAGATACGCAGTATTTT. It is translated as CASSRKRQGKVEDTQYF.

The CDR3 region is CASSPGRNHYEQYV. In DNA, the CDR3 is TGTGCCAGCAGTCCCGGGAGGAACCATTACGAGCAGTACGTC. V gene TRBV6-5 combines with J gene TRBJ2-7; 7 positions agree with TRBD2. The CDR3 extends over 14 amino acids. Trimming took 5 bases from V and 4 from J; bases not matched to a gene: 8. Per germline, CDR1 MNHEY and CDR2 SVGAGI.

The J gene is TRBJ1-1, the V gene TRBV3-1 (or the pseudogene TRBV3-2); D possibly corresponds to TRBD1 (6 bases). The CDR3 runs to 14 residues. Germline CDR1 reads LGHDT; CDR2 reads YNNKEL (reference sequence). Trimming left V 6 bases short and J 5 bases short, with 16 bases between. The CDR3 loop is CASRTGLGSTEAFF. DNA of the CDR3: TGTGCCAGCAGAACAGGGTTAGGGTCGACTGAAGCTTTCTTT.

The chain employs TRBV2 and TRBJ2-7, with 11 bases lining up with TRBD1. The CDR3 has 15 amino acids. V trimming: 4 bases; J trimming: 3 bases; junction bases outside the gene matches: 5. In germline, CDR1 is SNHLY, CDR2 FYNNEI. CDR3 in DNA: TGTGCCAGCAGTGCGGGGACAGGGGGGTACTACGAGCAGTACGTC. Protein product: CASSAGTGGYYEQYV.

The CDR3 protein is CSVGGSTGELFF. The DNA for the CDR3 is TGCAGCGTTGGAGGTAGCACCGGGGAGCTGTTTTTT. V and J are TRBV29-1 and TRBJ2-2; D is undetermined. The CDR3 runs to 12 residues. The germline V and J ends were trimmed by 4 bases and 4 bases, with 7 bases remaining between them. The germline CDR1 and CDR2 sequences are SQVTM and ANQGSEA.

The V and J genes are TRBV15 and TRBJ2-1; 7 positions match TRBD2. This CDR3 region has 17 residues. The germline V gene has CDR1 LNHNV and CDR2 YYDKDF (reference sequence). With 1 base clipped from V and 10 bases from J, the junction kept 16 bases outside the gene matches. In DNA, the CDR3 is TGTGCCACCAGCAGAGTAGTTCGAGGGAGGGCCTTCGGGGAGCAGTTCTTC. It yields the protein CATSRVVRGRAFGEQFF. Full variable domain (missing parts from reference TRBV15 and TRBJ2-1): DAMVIQNPRYQVTQFGKPVTLSCSQTLNHNVMYWYQQKSSQAPKLLFHYYDKDFNNEADTPDNFQSRRPNTSFCFLDIRSPGLGDTAMYLCATSRVVRGRAFGEQFFGPGTRLTVL.

The gene calls are TRBV30 and TRBJ1-1, with D unresolved. V dropped 2 bases and J dropped 3 bases, with 10 bases sitting between them. The CDR3 spans 13 residues. Looked up from germline, CDR1 is GTSNPN and CDR2 is SVGIG (reference sequence). The CDR3 DNA follows: TGTGCCTGGAGTCCCGAGGTGGACACTGAAGCTTTCTTT. Protein product: CAWSPEVDTEAFF.

Only a few counts were recorded for this clone. The J gene is TRBJ2-7, the V gene TRBV6-1; TRBD2 might be the D (5 bases). V was trimmed by 4 bases and J by 4 bases, leaving 20 bases between them. Germline V gives CDR1 MNHNS, CDR2 SASEGT. The length of the CDR3 is 16 residues. The CDR3 sequence is CASSAASSTKRYEQYV. The DNA for the CDR3 is TGTGCCAGCAGTGCCGCATCTTCGACTAAGCGGTACGAGCAGTACGTC.

The V and J genes are TRBV11-2 and TRBJ2-4, with 7 bases identical to TRBD2. CDR3 length equals 16 residues. Germline V gene sequence: CDR1 SGHAT, CDR2 FQNNGV. The J segment lost 6 bases and the V segment lost 5 bases, leaving 13 bases of the junction unmatched. The CDR3 nucleotides read TGTGCCAGCAGCCCTACTAGCGAACGACGGGGAAACATTCAGTACTTC. It translates to CASSPTSERRGNIQYF.

The rearrangement links TRBV5-3 to TRBJ1-2; a weak D match, TRBD1 (6 bases). TRBV5-3 is noted as an ORF with a role that remains uncertain. Trimming took off 8 bases at V and 8 bases at J, with 19 bases between the two ends. This CDR3 is built from 13 residues. CDR3 nucleotide sequence: TGTGCCAGCCCCACCAGGGGCGACACGGGCTACACCTTC. Translation gives CASPTRGDTGYTF.

The chain combines TRBV7-3 with TRBJ1-2; 7 positions match TRBD1. Germline V gene data show CDR1 as SGHTA and CDR2 as FQGTGA. The CDR3 sequence is 13 residues long. J lost 2 bases, V lost 5 bases, and 2 bases had no gene match. CDR3 bases: TGTGCCAGCAGCATGACAGGGAACTATGGCTACACCTTC. Protein product: CASSMTGNYGYTF. Complete variable domain (other parts from reference TRBV7-3 and TRBJ1-2): GAGVSQTPSNKVTEKGKYVELRCDPISGHTALYWYRQSLGQGPEFLIYFQGTGAADDSGLPNDRFFAVRPEGSVSTLKIQRTERGDSAVYLCASSMTGNYGYTFGSGTRLTVV.

V gene TRBV29-1 combines with J gene TRBJ1-1, with D possibly matching TRBD1 (6 bases). Germline lookup yields CDR1 SQVTM and CDR2 ANQGSEA. V lost 7 bases to trimming and J lost 5 bases, with 17 bases between them. This CDR3 region has 13 residues. CDR3 sequence reads: CSASGDLKTEAFF. CDR3 bases: TGCAGCGCCTCAGGGGACCTAAAGACTGAAGCTTTCTTT.

The genes are TRBV3-1 (or the pseudogene TRBV3-2) and TRBJ2-2, with 7 bases that match TRBD1. Losses at the gene ends were 5 bases for V and 5 bases for J; bases not matched to a gene: 5. Germline loops: CDR1 LGHDT, CDR2 YNNKEL (reference sequence). The CDR3 loop spans 14 amino acids. This CDR3 is CASSARQGTGELFF. CDR3 nucleotide sequence: TGTGCCAGCAGCGCCCGACAGGGAACCGGGGAGCTGTTTTTT.

The chain joins TRBV19 to TRBJ2-7; tentatively, D is TRBD2 (6 bases). Germline lookup yields CDR1 LNHDA and CDR2 SQIVND (reference sequence). The length of the CDR3 is 16 residues. The V end was cut by 1 base, the J end by 4 bases, with 17 bases between. The CDR3 region has the DNA TGTGCCAGTAGTATAGGGGGATCCCGAGGGAGGTACGAGCAGTACTTC. It encodes CASSIGGSRGRYEQYF.